Below are 30 T cell receptor beta chains sequenced from a single sample in a study of long-term antiretroviral therapy in people with HIV. At survey level, the immunoSEQ assay was run in its v3.0 version. Generated by immunoSEQ multiplex PCR, the TCRdb table keeps only in-frame clones and is missing some. The sample lists 30,000 to 35,000 clones, 65% to 80% occurring once. The sequencing used unsorted PBMCs, collected 3 years after starting antiretroviral therapy. The receptors originated from a man aged 50 or older with HIV.

The chain employs TRBV5-6 and TRBJ1-5; a possible D gene is TRBD1 (5 bases). Trimming left V 4 bases short and J 3 bases short, with 17 bases between. The CDR3 spans 16 residues. Germline V gene lookup returns CDR1 SGHDT and CDR2 YYEEEE. The CDR3 loop reads CASSLNGGGYNQPQHF. The DNA of the CDR3 is TGTGCCAGCAGCCTTAACGGGGGGGGATACAATCAGCCCCAGCATTTT.

The rearrangement joins TRBV11-3 to TRBJ2-2; 10 nucleotides agree with TRBD2. Unmatched junction bases numbered 2, after V lost 8 bases and J lost 8 bases. Germline V gene sequence: CDR1 SGHNT, CDR2 YENEEA. The CDR3 spans 12 residues. As DNA, the CDR3 is TGTGCCAGCCGGGGACTAGCGGGGGAGCTGTTTTTT. It specifies CASRGLAGELFF.

There are a few counts of this clone. The J gene is TRBJ2-7, the V gene TRBV30, with D perhaps being TRBD1 or TRBD2 (6 bases each). CDR1 is GTSNPN and CDR2 is SVGIG in the germline V gene (reference sequence). The CDR3 is made up of 12 amino acids. V was pared by 5 bases and J by 6 bases, with 14 bases between. CDR3 sequence: CAWEGRGAEQYF. In DNA, the CDR3 is TGTGCCTGGGAGGGAAGGGGGGCCGAGCAGTACTTC.

The DNA for the CDR3 is TGTGCCAGTAGTATAACCACAGGGAGAAATGATGCTTTCTTT. Amino acid sequence: CASSITTGRNDAFF. The rearrangement links TRBV19 to TRBJ1-1; a possible D gene is TRBD1 (6 bases). CDR1 is LNHDA, CDR2 SQIVND, per germline (reference sequence). V was cut by 2 bases and J by 11 bases, with 18 bases left in between. This CDR3 is 14 amino acids long. Based on the CDR3 plus reference TRBV19 and TRBJ1-1, the full variable domain is DGGITQSPKYLFRKEGQNVTLSCEQNLNHDAMYWYRQDPGQGLRLIYYSQIVNDFQKGDIAEGYSVSREKKESFPLTVTSAQKNPTAFYLCASSITTGRNDAFFGQGTRLTVV.

The chain combines TRBV5-1 with TRBJ1-4; TRBD1 is a possible D gene (5 bases). CDR1 and CDR2 from the germline V gene are SGHRS and YFSETQ. Trimming cost V 4 bases and J 4 bases, with 14 bases left between them. This CDR3 is 15 amino acids long. In DNA form, the CDR3 reads TGCGCCAGCAGCCGGGTAACAGGATATAATGAAAAACTGTTTTTT. This encodes CASSRVTGYNEKLFF.

CDR3 protein: CASSYRGPLNYNEQFF. CDR3 in DNA: TGTGCCAGCAGTTACAGGGGGCCATTAAACTACAATGAGCAGTTCTTC. The chain uses TRBV6-5 and TRBJ2-1, with 7 nucleotides matching TRBD1. CDR3 size: 16 residues. CDR1 and CDR2 (germline): MNHEY, SVGAGI. V lost 2 bases and J lost 3; bases outside the gene matches: 7.

The V and J genes are TRBV18 and TRBJ2-5; D not resolved. Trimming stripped 3 bases from V and 2 bases from J, with 7 bases between. Germline values: CDR1 KGHSH, CDR2 LQKENI. The CDR3 is 13 residues long. CDR3 loop: CASSPLGQETQYF. The CDR3 region has the DNA TGTGCCAGCTCACCGCTCGGACAAGAGACCCAGTACTTC.

The V and J genes are TRBV4-2 and TRBJ2-5, with no clear D. CDR3 length: 13 amino acids. CDR1 and CDR2 from the germline V gene are LGHNA and YNFKEQ. The germline V and J ends were trimmed by 1 base and 3 bases, with 6 bases remaining between them. The CDR3 region is CASSQAWKETQYF. As DNA, the CDR3 is TGTGCCAGCAGCCAAGCCTGGAAAGAGACCCAGTACTTC.

The chain joins TRBV14 to TRBJ2-7; 11 nucleotides line up with TRBD1. CDR1 is SGHDN and CDR2 is FVKESK in the germline V gene. The V and J ends lost 4 bases and 5 bases, in that order; junction bases with no gene match: 7. The CDR3 covers 15 residues. The CDR3 coding sequence is TGTGCCAGCAGCCGGGGACAGGGGGTTCAAGACGAGCAGTACTTC. As protein: CASSRGQGVQDEQYF.

Here the CDR3 DNA reads TGCGCCAGCAGCCAAGAGTGGGGACGGGACGGGGAGCTGTTTTTT. Protein sequence: CASSQEWGRDGELFF. The chain recombines TRBV4-3 with TRBJ2-2, with D tentatively TRBD1 or TRBD2 (5 bases each). V lost 0 bases, J lost 7 bases, and 12 bases lay in between. The length of the CDR3 is 15 residues. Germline V gives CDR1 LGHNA, CDR2 YSLEER.

This chain links TRBV5-4 with TRBJ2-1; 7 positions match TRBD1. CDR3 length equals 17 residues. From germline, CDR1 is SGHNT and CDR2 YYREEE (reference sequence). After removal of 3 bases from V and 5 bases from J, the junction contained 14 bases not matched to a gene. CDR3: CASSSGRGFRAHNEQFF. The CDR3 DNA sequence: TGTGCCAGCAGCTCGGGCAGGGGGTTCCGGGCTCACAATGAGCAGTTCTTC.

This chain connects TRBV27 to TRBJ1-1; 9 bases map to TRBD1. The CDR3 extends over 16 amino acids. J lost 6 bases, V lost 3 bases, and 11 bases had no gene match. CDR1 is MNHEY, CDR2 SMNVEV, per germline (reference sequence). The CDR3 is CASSLDPGQGTPEAFF. The CDR3 nucleotides are TGTGCCAGCAGTTTGGATCCGGGACAGGGTACACCTGAAGCTTTCTTT.

The chain has TRBV4-2 and TRBJ1-6, with 7 nucleotides matching TRBD1. Germline V CDR1 and CDR2: LGHNA, YNFKEQ. CDR3 length: 20 amino acids. The V and J ends lost 0 bases and 5 bases, in that order; junction bases with no gene match: 16. The CDR3 region is CASSQDFNRGGISDNSPLHF. Written as DNA, the CDR3 is TGTGCCAGCAGCCAAGATTTCAACAGGGGCGGAATCAGCGATAATTCACCCCTCCACTTT.

This sequence joins TRBV18 and TRBJ2-5, with TRBD2 as a possible D gene (5 bases). The CDR3 runs 13 residues. Germline V gene sequence: CDR1 KGHSH, CDR2 LQKENI. The V gene lost 2 bases and the J gene lost 3 bases, with 7 bases spanning the gap. The CDR3 here is CASSPAGKETQYF. The DNA of the CDR3 is TGTGCCAGCTCACCAGCGGGTAAAGAGACCCAGTACTTC.

The chain employs TRBV7-3 and TRBJ1-1, with D hard to call. Germline CDR1 SGHTA, CDR2 FQGTGA. V lost 6 bases and J 2 bases, leaving 10 bases between the germline ends. The CDR3 spans 13 residues. The CDR3, as DNA: TGTGCCAGCAGATTACAGCCTAACACTGAAGCTTTCTTT. As protein: CASRLQPNTEAFF.

This rearrangement joins TRBV7-8 to TRBJ1-3; unclear D gene. The V end lost 4 bases, the J end lost 4 bases, and 8 bases lay between the germline ends. In germline, CDR1 is SGHVS, CDR2 FQNEAQ. The CDR3 is 13 amino acids. Here the CDR3 reads CASSSRGGNTIYF. CDR3 coding DNA: TGTGCCAGCAGCTCGCGGGGAGGAAACACCATATATTTT.

The rearrangement links TRBV5-1 to TRBJ1-1; D not resolved. Germline assignment: CDR1 SGHRS and CDR2 YFSETQ. V shed 0 bases and J shed 3 bases, with 12 bases lying between them. The CDR3 is made up of 15 amino acids. CDR3 in amino acids: CASSLEGALYTEAFF. In nucleotides, the CDR3 is TGCGCCAGCAGCTTGGAGGGAGCACTCTACACTGAAGCTTTCTTT.

The chain employs TRBV30 and TRBJ1-3, with D uncertain. V gave up 4 bases and J gave up 0 bases, with 7 bases separating them. Germline values: CDR1 GTSNPN, CDR2 SVGIG (reference sequence). The length of the CDR3 is 13 residues. In DNA, the CDR3 is TGTGCCTGGAATTGGGTCTCTGGAAACACCATATATTTT. It specifies CAWNWVSGNTIYF. The full variable domain, its missing parts supplied by reference TRBV30 and TRBJ1-3, is SQTIHQWPATLVQPVGSPLSLECTVEGTSNPNLYWYRQAAGRGLQLLFYSVGIGQISSEVPQNLSASRPQDRQFILSSKKLLLSDSGFYLCAWNWVSGNTIYFGEGSWLTVV.

CDR3 sequence reads: CASSTGDYGYTF. In DNA form, the CDR3 reads TGTGCCAGCAGCACAGGGGACTATGGCTACACCTTC. The chain employs TRBV14 and TRBJ1-2; 7 nucleotides agree with TRBD1. Germline-derived CDR1 and CDR2 are SGHDN and FVKESK. The V segment lost 5 bases and the J segment 3 bases; nucleotides outside the gene matches: 0. The CDR3 runs 12 residues.

The rearrangement joins TRBV7-6 to TRBJ1-5; D gene ambiguous. The V gene's germline CDR1 is SGHVS and CDR2 FNYEAQ. The CDR3 is 14 residues long. V lost 5 bases to trimming and J lost 2 bases, with 10 bases between them. The CDR3 bases are TGTGCCAGCAGCACCCAGGACGGCAATCAGCCCCAGCATTTT. This translates into CASSTQDGNQPQHF.

In this sample, this clone turned up a few times. The chain carries TRBV10-3 and TRBJ1-2, with D tentatively TRBD1 (6 bases). Per germline, CDR1 ENHRY and CDR2 SYGVKD. V shed 3 bases and J shed 4 bases, with 15 bases lying between them. The length of the CDR3 is 15 residues. CDR3 bases: TGTGCCATCAGTGAACCGGGGGGCAGCGGCTATGGCTACACCTTC. Protein product: CAISEPGGSGYGYTF.

The chain combines TRBV27 with TRBJ2-7, with 9 bases identical to TRBD1. Germline CDR1 reads MNHEY; CDR2 reads SMNVEV (reference sequence). The trim removed 3 bases at V and 1 base at J, leaving 1 base unmatched. CDR3 length: 14 residues. The DNA of the CDR3 is TGTGCCAGCAGTTTTGGGACAGGGTCCTACGAGCAGTACTTC. Its translation is CASSFGTGSYEQYF.

V gene TRBV27 combines with J gene TRBJ1-1; the D gene is possibly TRBD1 (5 bases). CDR1 is MNHEY and CDR2 is SMNVEV in the germline V gene (reference sequence). The length of the CDR3 is 15 residues. V was clipped by 8 bases and J by 0 bases, with 16 bases between them. This CDR3 reads CASQMGVPLNTEAFF. Here the CDR3 DNA reads TGTGCCAGCCAGATGGGGGTACCGCTGAACACTGAAGCTTTCTTT.

In its sample, this clone was seen a few times. This chain uses TRBV6-1 with TRBJ1-4, with D maybe TRBD1 (5 bases). Per germline, CDR1 MNHNS and CDR2 SASEGT. The V and J ends lost 6 bases and 8 bases respectively, with 16 bases between them. The length of the CDR3 is 14 residues. CDR3 region: CASSHYPGREKLFF. CDR3 DNA sequence: TGTGCCAGCAGCCATTACCCAGGGAGAGAAAAACTGTTTTTT.

This chain joins TRBV7-2 and TRBJ1-5, with D unclear. Deletions cut 1 base from V and 0 bases from J, with 10 bases between. The CDR3 covers 16 residues. The germline gives CDR1 SGHTA, CDR2 FQGNSA. CDR3 sequence (DNA): TGTGCCAGCAGCTTAGGCCCTTTCCCTAGCAATCAGCCCCAGCATTTT. Translation: CASSLGPFPSNQPQHF.

The V gene is TRBV7-2, the J gene TRBJ2-5; D is ambiguous. Germline V gene data show CDR1 as SGHTA and CDR2 as FQGNSA. This CDR3 has 14 residues. V was shortened by 5 bases and J by 5 bases, with 15 bases between the two germline ends. CDR3 nucleotide sequence: TGTGCCAGCAGCCCGCCTTACTCCGGCGAGACCCAGTACTTC. Translated: CASSPPYSGETQYF.

The chain links TRBV10-3 to TRBJ2-3; tentatively, D is TRBD2 (5 bases). V was pared by 2 bases and J by 1 base, with 7 bases between. Germline values: CDR1 ENHRY, CDR2 SYGVKD. This CDR3 is 14 amino acids long. CDR3 amino acids: CAISESSGTDTQYF. The CDR3 DNA sequence: TGTGCCATCAGTGAGAGTAGCGGCACAGATACGCAGTATTTT.

This chain connects TRBV7-2 to TRBJ2-7; 7 bases line up with TRBD2. The J segment lost 5 bases and the V segment lost 0 bases, leaving 7 bases of the junction unmatched. CDR1 and CDR2 from the germline V gene are SGHTA and FQGNSA. The CDR3 extends over 15 amino acids. The CDR3 reads CASSLAGTIRDEQYF. In DNA, the CDR3 is TGTGCCAGCAGCTTAGCTGGGACTATCAGAGACGAGCAGTACTTC.

V and J are TRBV5-6 and TRBJ2-3; D is tentatively TRBD1 or TRBD2 (5 bases each). The germline V and J ends were trimmed by 5 bases and 6 bases, with 22 bases remaining between them. The CDR3 has 16 amino acids. CDR1 is SGHDT, CDR2 YYEEEE, per germline. The CDR3 here is CASSYTPGPMGDTQYF. CDR3 coding DNA: TGTGCCAGCAGTTACACCCCGGGACCGATGGGTGATACGCAGTATTTT.

The chain links TRBV29-1 to TRBJ1-4; TRBD1 is a possible D gene (5 bases). Trimming removed 4 bases from V and 8 bases from J, with 11 bases in between. The CDR3 sequence is 12 residues long. Germline CDR1 reads SQVTM; CDR2 reads ANQGSEA. In DNA, the CDR3 is TGCAGCGTTGGAGGGGCCGGCGAAAAACTGTTTTTT. Translating gives CSVGGAGEKLFF. The full variable domain, its missing parts supplied by reference TRBV29-1 and TRBJ1-4, is SAVISQKPSRDICQRGTSLTIQCQVDSQVTMMFWYRQQPGQSLTLIATANQGSEATYESGFVIDKFPISRPNLTFSTLTVSNMSPEDSSIYLCSVGGAGEKLFFGSGTQLSVL.